The entry that follows covers one TCR beta chain sequence. This sample was included in a study of response to subunit inactivated influenza vaccine. The ends lost 5 bases at V and 0 bases at J; junction bases unmatched: 9. CDR3 length: 16 residues. Germline CDR1 is SGHTA and CDR2 is FQGNSA. TCRdb re-called the RT-PCR reads through MiXCR, storing one row per CDR3 protein. The repertoire holds roughly 460,000 distinct CDR3 sequences, with approximately 10% as singletons. Material: PBMCs from blood, obtained roughly 46 days after vaccination. This receptor was identified in a man aged 50-60 years who received an inactivated influenza vaccine. This chain connects TRBV7-2 to TRBJ1-1; 7 positions match TRBD1. This chain's CDR3 is CASSTRNQGVNTEAFF. The DNA of the CDR3 is TGTGCCAGCAGCACGAGAAACCAGGGGGTGAACACTGAAGCTTTCTTT.